The text below deals with one TCR beta chain. The sample belongs to a study of naive and memory T cell subsets. An equimolar mix of two oligonucleotides served as the beta constant-region primer for TRBC1 and TRBC2. Four rounds of PCR amplified the ligated cDNA using nested alpha and beta constant-region primers plus SP2. In TCRdb, the UMI-ligation and nested PCR reads were re-called with MiXCR into one record per CDR3 protein. The table lists tens of thousands of distinct CDR3 sequences, 9% of them singletons, with 1.2% in the top ten. Germline CDR1 SGHVS, CDR2 FNYEAQ. V gave up 6 bases and J gave up 4 bases, with 10 bases separating them. This CDR3 is built from 13 residues.

The chain joins TRBV7-6 to TRBJ2-1; no firm D call. The sequenced material came from naive CD8+ T cells from blood. The origin of this receptor is a human donor in good health. The CDR3 is CASSPALYNEQFF. Written as DNA, the CDR3 is TGTGCCAGCAGTCCCGCCCTTTACAATGAGCAGTTCTTC.